These 20 T cell receptor beta chains share one sample of origin, sequenced in a study of CD8 T cells in ankylosing spondylitis. TCRdb analysed the 5' RACE reads with MiXCR anew, one entry per CDR3 protein. Of 350,000 or so distinct CDR3 sequences in the sample, about 15% are singletons; the top ten hold about 1%. The sample was blood, either unsorted or a sorted T cell fraction (not recorded which). The receptors were sampled from a male donor with ankylosing spondylitis or in good health (not recorded which).

The count of this clonotype is one. This chain's CDR3 is CASSQDRLRGAPYNEQFF. The CDR3, as DNA: TGCGCCAGCAGCCAAGATCGTCTCCGGGGGGCCCCCTACAATGAGCAGTTCTTC. The chain uses TRBV4-1 and TRBJ2-1, with D possibly being TRBD2 (7 bases). CDR1 MGHRA and CDR2 YSYEKL come from the germline V gene. The CDR3 has 18 amino acids. Trimming pared 0 bases from V and 2 bases from J, leaving 17 bases between.

The chain employs TRBV7-2 and TRBJ1-3; D unresolved. Germline V gene data show CDR1 as SGHTA and CDR2 as FQGNSA. This CDR3 is 14 amino acids long. V lost 5 bases and J lost 0, with 8 bases in between. The DNA for the CDR3 is TGTGCCAGCAGCGAGGGAAACTCTGGAAACACCATATATTTT. Protein: CASSEGNSGNTIYF.

This clonotype was recorded a few times. This chain uses TRBV28 with TRBJ2-5; D could derive from TRBD1 or TRBD2 (6 bases each). The CDR3 is made up of 13 amino acids. V gave up 8 bases and J gave up 3 bases, with 13 bases separating them. Germline-derived CDR1 and CDR2 are MDHEN and SYDVKM. Here the CDR3 reads CASVEGGKETQYF. The CDR3 nucleotides are TGTGCCAGCGTCGAGGGGGGAAAAGAGACCCAGTACTTC.

The chain carries TRBV6-1 and TRBJ2-1; 8 nucleotides agree with TRBD1. With 4 bases clipped from V and 5 bases from J, the junction kept 4 bases outside the gene matches. CDR1 is MNHNS, CDR2 SASEGT, per germline. This CDR3 region has 14 residues. As DNA, the CDR3 is TGTGCCAGCAGTGTCCTGGACAGGGACAATGAGCAGTTCTTC. It specifies CASSVLDRDNEQFF.

With regard to this clonotype: A read error may be the cause here, since a much bigger clone is one base away. The gene calls are TRBV10-3 and TRBJ2-3; D unclear. Germline V gene data show CDR1 as ENHRY and CDR2 as SYGVKD. The V end lost 4 bases, the J end lost 5 bases, and 10 bases lay between the germline ends. CDR3 length: 13 amino acids. DNA of the CDR3: TGTGCCATCAGTGGGTCGATTCTAGATACGCAGTATTTT. Residues: CAISGSILDTQYF.

This clonotype has ten or more counts. The chain couples TRBV7-2 to TRBJ1-2; 9 bases align to TRBD1. V shed 1 base and J 4 bases; nucleotides not matched to a gene: 4. The CDR3 runs to 15 residues. From germline, CDR1 is SGHTA and CDR2 FQGNSA. DNA of the CDR3: TGTGCCAGCAGCTTAGATGGGACAGGGTTCTATGGCTACACCTTC. It translates to CASSLDGTGFYGYTF. Complete variable domain (other parts from reference TRBV7-2 and TRBJ1-2): GAGVSQSPSNKVTEKGKDVELRCDPISGHTALYWYRQSLGQGLEFLIYFQGNSAPDKSGLPSDRFSAERTGGSVSTLTIQRTQQEDSAVYLCASSLDGTGFYGYTFGSGTRLTVV.

This clonotype was detected only a few times. The rearrangement joins TRBV7-9 to TRBJ2-1; 7 nucleotides match TRBD2. V shed 11 bases, J shed 8 bases, and the junction held 21 bases outside the gene matches. The CDR3 consists of 16 residues. Germline loops: CDR1 SEHNR, CDR2 FQNEAQ (reference sequence). The CDR3 sequence is CACQPGRVIREDEQFF. CDR3 bases: TGTGCCTGTCAACCGGGGCGGGTGATCCGGGAGGATGAGCAGTTCTTC. Combining the CDR3 with reference TRBV7-9 and TRBJ2-1 gives the whole variable domain DTGVSQNPRHKITKRGQNVTFRCDPISEHNRLYWYRQTLGQGPEFLTYFQNEAQLEKSRLLSDRFSAERPKGSFSTLEIQRTEQGDSAMYLCACQPGRVIREDEQFFGPGTRLTVL.

This clonotype was counted only a few times. V and J are TRBV7-9 and TRBJ2-7; tentatively, D is TRBD1 (8 bases). V shed 7 bases and J shed 0 bases, with 16 bases lying between them. Germline values: CDR1 SEHNR, CDR2 FQNEAQ (reference sequence). The CDR3 spans 15 residues. Written as DNA, the CDR3 is TGTGCCAGCACCCGGGGGGACAGGAGCTCCTACGAGCAGTACTTC. Translated: CASTRGDRSSYEQYF.

This clonotype was recorded a few times. The chain combines TRBV5-6 with TRBJ1-2; TRBD1 is a possible D gene (5 bases). This CDR3 comprises 13 residues. Per the germline V gene, CDR1 is SGHDT and CDR2 is YYEEEE. Trimming removed 0 bases from V and 3 bases from J, with 6 bases in between. The CDR3 nucleotides read TGTGCCAGCAGCTTGGTAGGGGACTATGGCTACACCTTC. This encodes CASSLVGDYGYTF. The complete variable domain, with remaining parts taken from reference TRBV5-6 and TRBJ1-2, reads DAGVTQSPTHLIKTRGQQVTLRCSPKSGHDTVSWYQQALGQGPQFIFQYYEEEERQRGNFPDRFSGHQFPNYSSELNVNALLLGDSALYLCASSLVGDYGYTFGSGTRLTVV.

The chain links TRBV5-1 to TRBJ2-7; 8 bases line up with TRBD1. This CDR3 is 14 amino acids long. V lost 3 bases and J lost 2; bases outside the gene matches: 4. Germline V CDR1 and CDR2: SGHRS, YFSETQ. CDR3 DNA: TGCGCCAGCAGCTCGCAGGGGGCTGCCTACGAGCAGTACTTC. Residues: CASSSQGAAYEQYF.

A few counts support this clonotype. The chain joins TRBV27 to TRBJ2-1; TRBD2 matches at 12 bases. V lost 4 bases to trimming and J lost 8 bases; unmatched junction nucleotides: 0. This CDR3 spans 13 amino acids. Germline V CDR1 and CDR2: MNHEY, SMNVEV (reference sequence). CDR3 loop: CASSSSGRDEQFF. The CDR3 nucleotides read TGTGCCAGCAGTTCTAGCGGGAGGGATGAGCAGTTCTTC.

This clonotype was counted a few times. The chain couples TRBV29-1 to TRBJ2-3; D gene ambiguous. This CDR3 is 11 amino acids long. V was clipped by 7 bases and J by 6 bases, with 11 bases between them. Germline loops: CDR1 SQVTM, CDR2 ANQGSEA. CDR3 loop: CSARREDTQYF. The CDR3 nucleotides are TGCAGCGCCCGCCGTGAGGATACGCAGTATTTT.

This clonotype was seen a few times. The V gene is TRBV6-1, the J gene TRBJ2-2; 8 bases are a match to TRBD1. The junction had 10 bases not matched to a gene; V was cut back by 5 bases and J by 8 bases. CDR3 length equals 15 residues. The V gene's germline CDR1 is MNHNS and CDR2 SASEGT. CDR3 coding DNA: TGTGCCAGCAGTCCCGGGACAGGCGGTTATGGGGAGCTGTTTTTT. Its protein product is CASSPGTGGYGELFF.

V gene TRBV12-3 or TRBV12-4 combines with J gene TRBJ1-5; D perhaps matches TRBD1 (6 bases). CDR3 length: 13 residues. V was trimmed by 5 bases and J by 6 bases, leaving 11 bases between them. In DNA, the CDR3 is TGTGCCAGCAGTACGTCAGGGGTTCAGCCCCAGCATTTT. This gives the protein CASSTSGVQPQHF.

This clonotype showed up many times. The chain carries TRBV5-1 and TRBJ2-2; 10 bases match TRBD1. This CDR3 is built from 16 residues. Germline-derived CDR1 and CDR2 are SGHRS and YFSETQ. V was clipped by 4 bases and J by 0 bases; unmatched bases: 3. This CDR3 is CASSAGQGANTGELFF. In DNA, the CDR3 is TGCGCCAGCAGCGCCGGACAGGGGGCGAACACCGGGGAGCTGTTTTTT.

This clonotype was picked up a small number of times. This chain uses TRBV6-6 with TRBJ1-5; D is unresolved. V dropped 6 bases and J dropped 0 bases, with 6 bases sitting between them. The CDR3 has 13 amino acids. Germline assignment: CDR1 MNHNY and CDR2 SVGAGI (reference sequence). CDR3 DNA sequence: TGTGCCAGCAGCCATACTAGCAATCAGCCCCAGCATTTT. Protein product: CASSHTSNQPQHF.

This clonotype was seen repeatedly, ten times or more. This chain uses TRBV29-1 with TRBJ1-1; D not certain. CDR3 length: 11 amino acids. In germline, CDR1 is SQVTM, CDR2 ANQGSEA. Trimming cost V 6 bases and J 5 bases, with 10 bases left between them. CDR3 protein: CSVTPTTEAFF. The CDR3 bases are TGCAGCGTGACCCCCACTACTGAAGCTTTCTTT.

This chain connects TRBV5-5 to TRBJ2-3; D is undetermined. The CDR3 runs 16 residues. Germline values: CDR1 SGHKS, CDR2 YYEKEE (reference sequence). The V and J ends lost 0 bases and 0 bases respectively, with 11 bases between them. The CDR3 nucleotides are TGTGCCAGCAGCTTGGATGTACTAATCAGCACAGATACGCAGTATTTT. This codes for CASSLDVLISTDTQYF.

The rearrangement uses TRBV7-2 and TRBJ2-3; D possibly matches TRBD1 or TRBD2 (5 bases each). Germline-derived CDR1 and CDR2 are SGHTA and FQGNSA. The V gene lost 3 bases and the J gene lost 7 bases, with 26 bases spanning the gap. This CDR3 is built from 18 residues. The chain's CDR3 is CASSLSPAGALGGHTQYF. DNA of the CDR3: TGTGCCAGCAGCTTGAGCCCCGCCGGGGCCCTGGGCGGACATACGCAGTATTTT.

The V and J genes are TRBV4-1 and TRBJ2-1; D call uncertain. CDR1 and CDR2 (germline): MGHRA, YSYEKL. The CDR3 contains 15 residues. V lost 4 bases and J 6 bases, leaving 16 bases between the germline ends. The CDR3 DNA sequence: TGCGCCAGCAGCCCGCGGACCGCCACCGGCAATGAGCAGTTCTTC. Amino acids: CASSPRTATGNEQFF.